What follows describes a single T cell receptor beta chain. The sample originates from a study of CD8 T cells in Susac syndrome. An amount of RNA that ranged from about 0.45 to 1 ug was reverse transcribed with random hexamers. TCR beta CDR3 was amplified by immunoSEQ covering 54 Vbeta and 13 Jbeta. Using its own MiXCR run on the immunoSEQ multiplex PCR reads, TCRdb lists one record per CDR3 protein. The repertoire includes about 430,000 distinct CDR3 sequences, approximately 85% of them detected once, and roughly 0.1% sits in the top ten. V was clipped by 0 bases and J by 4 bases, with 12 bases between them. This CDR3 contains 15 residues. Sequencing of TCR beta was carried out in blood CD8+ and CD4+ T cells. The patients serving as multiple sclerosis controls were treatment-naive. They had stable or active relapsing-remitting disease and fulfilled revised McDonald criteria. Purification of the CD8+ and CD4+ T cells relied on negative isolation, and TEMRA cells underwent FACS enrichment.

This TCR was recovered from a human donor with multiple sclerosis. J is TRBJ1-1 and V is TRBV12-3 or TRBV12-4; perhaps TRBD1 as D (5 bases). The sequenced material came from CD8+ T cells from PBMCs. The DNA of the CDR3 is TGTGCCAGCAGTTTAGCGGACGGCGGGGGCACTGAAGCTTTCTTT. Amino acids: CASSLADGGGTEAFF.